This T cell receptor (beta chain) was observed in a study of radiotherapy plus CTLA-4 blockade in lung cancer. The CDR3 totals 16 residues. Trimming stripped 5 bases from V and 8 bases from J, with 19 bases between. Germline CDR1 is MDHEN and CDR2 is SYDVKM. Receiving focal radiation plus CTLA-4 blockade with ipilimumab were patients who had chemo-refractory metastatic non-small-cell lung cancer. The assay was immunoSEQ multiplex PCR, and TCRdb's table has in-frame clones only and misses some. The sample lists about 70,000 clones; 65% to 85% were seen once. By share of the sample, this clone is medium-sized (0.01 to 0.1%). Antigen unknown. Overall study results and limits: Blood-borne expansion of tumor-derived TCR clones followed radiotherapy plus ipilimumab.

Source: peripheral blood, taken from a patient treated with radiotherapy plus ipilimumab. V and J are TRBV28 and TRBJ1-6, with unresolved D. The clonotype comes from a human donor with non-small cell lung cancer whose response to radiotherapy plus ipilimumab could not be evaluated. Some clones in this sample may be carry-over from other donors' samples. Here the CDR3 DNA reads TGTGCCAGCAGTCCCCCCCAAGGTATTCGGGATTCACCCCTCCACTTT. It is translated as CASSPPQGIRDSPLHF.